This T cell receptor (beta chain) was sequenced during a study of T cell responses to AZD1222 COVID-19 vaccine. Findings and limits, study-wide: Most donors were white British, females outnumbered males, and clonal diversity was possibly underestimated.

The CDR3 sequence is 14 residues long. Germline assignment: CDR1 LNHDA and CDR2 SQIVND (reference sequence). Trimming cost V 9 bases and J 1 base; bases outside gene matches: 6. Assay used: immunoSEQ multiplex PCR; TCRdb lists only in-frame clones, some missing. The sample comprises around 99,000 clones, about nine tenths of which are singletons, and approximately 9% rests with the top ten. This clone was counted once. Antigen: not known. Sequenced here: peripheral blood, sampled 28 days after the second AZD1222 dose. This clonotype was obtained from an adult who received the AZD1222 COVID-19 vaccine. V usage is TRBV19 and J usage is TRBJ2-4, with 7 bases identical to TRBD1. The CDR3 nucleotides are TGTGCCAGCCGGGACAGCCACGCCAAAAACATTCAGTACTTC. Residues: CASRDSHAKNIQYF. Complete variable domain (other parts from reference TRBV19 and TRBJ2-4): DGGITQSPKYLFRKEGQNVTLSCEQNLNHDAMYWYRQDPGQGLRLIYYSQIVNDFQKGDIAEGYSVSREKKESFPLTVTSAQKNPTAFYLCASRDSHAKNIQYFGAGTRLSVL.